This T cell receptor (beta chain) was obtained from a study of blood T cell repertoires in COVID-19. Looking at the study overall: Both acute and convalescent COVID-19 samples were obtained from the United States, Italy and Spain. T cells, B-cell-depleted T cells, or PBMCs provided the cDNA or gDNA that served as material.

As processed by the authors: Quantification of nucleated cells was approximated via reference gene primer amplification. Sequenced by immunoSEQ multiplex PCR; TCRdb stores in-frame clones only, minus some. V and J calls and clone size are given by that table; D and trimming were obtained from the DNA. The data hold roughly 86,000 clones, with about nine tenths observed a single time. V lost 6 bases and J 4 bases, leaving 18 bases between the germline ends. Germline V lookup: CDR1 SNHLY, CDR2 FYNNEI. The CDR3 consists of 15 residues. The rearrangement joins TRBV2 to TRBJ1-2; a possible D gene is TRBD1 (6 bases). Sequencing used peripheral blood. This TCR was sampled from a woman in her fifties or sixties in a cohort sampled during active COVID-19. The CDR3 DNA is TGTGCCAGCAGACAGGGTCAGTTTGGTAGCTATGGCTACACCTTC. This codes for CASRQGQFGSYGYTF.